A selection of T cell receptor beta chains follows, all from one sample in a study of blood T cell repertoires in COVID-19. Sequenced by immunoSEQ multiplex PCR; TCRdb stores in-frame clones only, minus some. The table includes approximately 210,000 clones, over 75% detected once. The sequencing input was PBMCs or T cells enriched from blood (not recorded which). These receptors were collected from a woman in her fifties or sixties who had recovered from COVID-19. The CDR3 runs from the conserved cysteine through the conserved F or W. D genes are given only for firm matches. Size values are once, few and many counts, or a class for expanded clones, and some rows have none.

j_call	d_call	v_call	clone_size	cdr3_aa	cdr3_nt
TRBJ2-7	NA	TRBV6-5	few	CASRGPSEEQYF	TGTGCCAGCAGGGGGCCTTCGGAAGAGCAGTACTTC
TRBJ2-7	NA	TRBV5-4	NA	CASSGGFADEQYF	TGTGCCAGCAGCGGCGGGTTCGCGGACGAGCAGTACTTC
TRBJ2-7	NA	TRBV7-2	NA	CASSLRQRREQYF	TGTGCCAGCAGCTTACGACAGCGCCGGGAGCAGTACTTC
TRBJ2-3	TRBD1	TRBV10-3	NA	CAISLGTGEEDTQYF	TGTGCCATCAGCCTCGGGACAGGGGAGGAAGATACGCAGTATTTT
TRBJ2-2	NA	TRBV6-5	few	CASIFSTNTGELFF	TGTGCCAGCATTTTTTCGACAAACACCGGGGAGCTGTTTTTT
TRBJ1-1	NA	TRBV27	NA	CASSLSWQQGVEAFF	TGTGCCAGCAGTTTATCGTGGCAACAGGGAGTTGAAGCTTTCTTT
TRBJ2-2	NA	TRBV2	NA	CASSLRGTGELFF	TGTGCCAGCAGTCTCAGGGGAACCGGGGAGCTGTTTTTT
TRBJ2-5	NA	TRBV9	NA	CASSAGETQYF	TGTGCCAGCAGCGCCGGGGAGACCCAGTACTTC
TRBJ1-2	TRBD1	TRBV18	NA	CASSSAVGQGHGYTF	TGTGCCAGCTCGTCCGCCGTAGGACAGGGACATGGCTACACCTTC
TRBJ1-1	TRBD1	TRBV6-2/TRBV6-3	NA	CASSPRDRDLGTEAFF	TGTGCCAGCAGTCCCCGGGACAGAGATTTGGGCACTGAAGCTTTCTTT
TRBJ2-1	TRBD2	TRBV5-1	few	CASSSGTGGTINEQFF	TGCGCCAGCAGCTCCGGGACGGGAGGGACTATCAATGAGCAGTTCTTC
TRBJ2-2	NA	TRBV19	NA	CASSIDRGGKANTGELFF	TGTGCCAGTAGTATAGATCGTGGGGGGAAAGCTAACACCGGGGAGCTGTTTTTT
TRBJ2-1	NA	TRBV14	NA	CASSQDLNEQFF	TGTGCCAGCAGCCAAGACCTCAATGAGCAGTTCTTC
TRBJ2-5	NA	TRBV7-9	NA	CASSPGTYETQYF	TGTGCCAGCAGCCCGGGAACTTATGAGACCCAGTACTTC
TRBJ2-7	NA	TRBV19	NA	CASSLSQTSLGDEQYF	TGTGCCAGTAGTCTAAGCCAGACGTCGTTGGGAGACGAGCAGTACTTC
TRBJ1-1	TRBD1	TRBV27	few	CASSFNRDRGLRVEAFF	TGTGCCAGCAGTTTTAACCGGGACAGGGGGCTGCGTGTTGAAGCTTTCTTT
TRBJ1-5	NA	TRBV19	NA	CASKTGIENQPQHF	TGTGCCAGTAAGACGGGGATTGAAAATCAGCCCCAGCATTTT
TRBJ2-5	TRBD2	TRBV7-3	NA	CASSIGLAGGLETQYF	TGTGCCAGCAGCATCGGACTAGCGGGGGGCTTAGAGACCCAGTACTTC
TRBJ2-7	NA	TRBV12-3/TRBV12-4	few	CASSHGLGYEQYF	TGTGCCAGCAGCCACGGTCTCGGCTACGAGCAGTACTTC
TRBJ1-2	NA	TRBV9	NA	CASSVGGRGLYDGYTF	TGTGCCAGCAGCGTAGGTGGGCGGGGGTTGTATGATGGCTACACCTTC
TRBJ1-2	NA	TRBV11-2	few	CASTDDKGGGNYGYTF	TGTGCCAGCACCGATGATAAGGGAGGTGGAAACTATGGCTACACCTTC
TRBJ2-2	TRBD2	TRBV19	NA	CASSMGLPANTGELFF	TGTGCCAGTAGTATGGGACTACCCGCGAACACCGGGGAGCTGTTTTTT
TRBJ2-7	TRBD1	TRBV6-2/TRBV6-3	NA	CASSPHPGQVSYEQYF	TGTGCCAGCAGTCCCCATCCGGGACAGGTTTCCTACGAGCAGTACTTC
TRBJ2-2	TRBD1	TRBV7-6	NA	CASSSLPGQGTGELFF	TGTGCCAGCAGCTCGCTACCGGGACAGGGAACCGGGGAGCTGTTTTTT
TRBJ2-7	TRBD1	TRBV15	NA	CATSRVTGEQYF	TGTGCCACCAGCAGAGTGACAGGGGAACAGTACTTC
TRBJ1-5	TRBD1	TRBV12-5	NA	CASGLALADRGGNQPQHF	TGTGCTAGTGGTTTGGCATTGGCCGACAGGGGCGGCAATCAGCCCCAGCATTTT